Listed here is a single T cell receptor (beta chain). This entry belongs to a study of blood T cell repertoires in COVID-19. Overall study context: The samples span acute and convalescent COVID-19 from the United States, Italy and Spain. Sources were T cells, B-cell-depleted T cells, or PBMCs; the material itself was cDNA or gDNA.

As handled by the study authors: It was from reference gene primer amplification that nucleated cell counts were estimated. Data came from immunoSEQ multiplex PCR; TCRdb stores just in-frame clones and leaves some out. That table furnishes V, J and clone size, whereas the DNA furnished D and trimming. The sample includes about 310,000 clones, about 87% of them seen just once. V gave up 5 bases and J gave up 2 bases, with 15 bases separating them. Germline CDR1 reads SEHNR; CDR2 reads FQNEAQ (reference sequence). The CDR3 is 15 amino acids. The sequence came from a woman between 45 and 60 years old who had recovered from COVID-19. This chain joins TRBV7-9 and TRBJ1-1; D not certain. Sequencing input: peripheral blood. The CDR3 sequence is CASSARIGENTEAFF. The CDR3 coding sequence is TGTGCCAGCAGCGCCCGGATTGGAGAAAACACTGAAGCTTTCTTT. Full variable domain (outside the CDR3, taken from reference TRBV7-9 and TRBJ1-1): DTGVSQNPRHKITKRGQNVTFRCDPISEHNRLYWYRQTLGQGPEFLTYFQNEAQLEKSRLLSDRFSAERPKGSFSTLEIQRTEQGDSAMYLCASSARIGENTEAFFGQGTRLTVV.